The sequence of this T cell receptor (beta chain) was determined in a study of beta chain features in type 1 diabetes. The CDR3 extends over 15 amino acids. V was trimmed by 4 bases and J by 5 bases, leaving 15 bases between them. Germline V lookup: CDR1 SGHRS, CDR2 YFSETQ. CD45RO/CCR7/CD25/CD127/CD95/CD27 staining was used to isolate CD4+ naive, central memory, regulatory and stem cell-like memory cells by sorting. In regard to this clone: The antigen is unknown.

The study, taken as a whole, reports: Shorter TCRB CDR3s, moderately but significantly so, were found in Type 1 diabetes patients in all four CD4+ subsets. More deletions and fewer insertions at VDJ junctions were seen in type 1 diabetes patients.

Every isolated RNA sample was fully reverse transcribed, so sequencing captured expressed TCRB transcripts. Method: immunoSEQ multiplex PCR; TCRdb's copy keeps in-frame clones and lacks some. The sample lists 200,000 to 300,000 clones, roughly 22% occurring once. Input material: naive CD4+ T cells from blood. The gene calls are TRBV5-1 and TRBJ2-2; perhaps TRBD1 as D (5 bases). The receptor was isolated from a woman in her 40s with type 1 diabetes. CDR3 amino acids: CASSPTERGTGELFF. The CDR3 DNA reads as TGCGCCAGCAGCCCGACAGAAAGGGGAACCGGGGAGCTGTTTTTT.